These T cell receptor beta chains were read from a single sample in a study of vaccination and CD4 T cells after COVID-19. Their cognate antigens are unknown. MiXCR, run by TCRdb on the PCR reads, gives a single entry per CDR3 protein. The top ten clones hold about 5.7% of a sample with 15,000 to 20,000 distinct CDR3 sequences, 43% of them seen once. The source material was CD4+ T cells from blood, cultured in vitro, sampled before SARS-CoV-2 vaccination. The receptors come from a human donor who had recovered from COVID-19. CDR3s include the opening cysteine and the closing phenylalanine or tryptophan. D genes are given only for firm matches. A clone size is listed for some rows: how often the clone was seen (once, few, many), or a class if it is expanded.

D,size,V,J,CDR3,DNA
-,-,TRBV27,TRBJ2-1,CASSLYLRPRGYNEQFF,TGTGCCAGCAGTTTATATCTACGGCCCCGTGGGTACAATGAGCAGTTCTTC
-,-,TRBV11-3,TRBJ2-1,CASSLGRSNEQFF,TGTGCCAGCAGCTTAGGCAGGAGCAATGAGCAGTTCTTC
-,-,TRBV6-1,TRBJ2-5,CASRRTVQETQYF,TGTGCCAGCAGGAGGACAGTCCAAGAGACCCAGTACTTC
-,-,TRBV4-2,TRBJ1-1,CASSQGTMMNTEAFF,TGTGCCAGCAGCCAGGGGACGATGATGAACACTGAAGCTTTCTTT
-,few,TRBV6-1,TRBJ2-6,CASGVIHSGANVLTF,TGTGCCAGCGGGGTTATTCACTCTGGGGCCAACGTCCTGACTTTC
-,-,TRBV21-1,TRBJ1-5,CASSANRDRANLSNQPQHF,TGTGCCAGCAGCGCCAACCGGGACAGGGCGAATCTTAGCAATCAGCCCCAGCATTTT
-,-,TRBV18,TRBJ1-1,CASSPGVGANTEAFF,TGTGCCAGCTCACCGGGGGTGGGGGCGAACACTGAAGCTTTCTTT
-,-,TRBV20-1,TRBJ2-7,CSAMQGLSSYEQYF,TGCAGTGCTATGCAGGGGCTTAGCTCCTACGAGCAGTACTTC
-,few,TRBV20-1,TRBJ2-4,CSARVSHRDIQYF,TGCAGTGCTAGAGTCTCTCATCGGGACATTCAGTACTTC
TRBD2,-,TRBV30,TRBJ2-3,CAWSGTSGRTDTQYF,TGTGCCTGGAGTGGGACTAGCGGGCGCACAGATACGCAGTATTTT
TRBD1,-,TRBV19,TRBJ1-1,CASSRGDRGTEAFF,TGTGCCAGTAGTAGAGGGGACAGGGGCACTGAAGCTTTCTTT
TRBD2,-,TRBV7-6,TRBJ2-1,CASSLVAGPYNEQFF,TGTGCCAGCAGCTTAGTAGCGGGGCCCTACAATGAGCAGTTCTTC
-,-,TRBV11-3,TRBJ2-7,CASSGGTARDEQYF,TGTGCCAGCAGCGGCGGGACCGCAAGAGACGAGCAGTACTTC
-,few,TRBV15,TRBJ1-5,CATSRGRGGNSNQPQHF,TGTGCCACCAGCAGAGGAAGGGGTGGGAATAGCAATCAGCCCCAGCATTTT
TRBD1,few,TRBV28,TRBJ1-6,CASSLGQGWSYNSPLHF,TGTGCCAGCAGCCTGGGACAGGGTTGGTCCTATAATTCACCCCTCCACTTT
TRBD1,-,TRBV6-2/TRBV6-3,TRBJ1-5,CASSPQGTGARNQPQHF,TGTGCCAGCAGTCCTCAAGGGACAGGGGCAAGGAATCAGCCCCAGCATTTT
-,-,TRBV7-9,TRBJ2-1,CASRGEEGLRTYNEQFF,TGTGCCAGCAGGGGGGAAGAGGGACTCCGAACTTACAATGAGCAGTTCTTC
-,-,TRBV11-3,TRBJ1-1,CASSISGGPEAFF,TGTGCCAGCAGCATAAGCGGGGGTCCTGAAGCTTTCTTT
-,few,TRBV20-1,TRBJ2-7,CSARGQNYEQYF,TGCAGTGCTAGAGGCCAGAACTACGAGCAGTACTTC
-,-,TRBV10-3,TRBJ1-6,CAISEGQKNSPLHF,TGTGCCATCAGTGAGGGACAGAAGAATTCACCCCTCCACTTT
TRBD1,few,TRBV11-3,TRBJ1-1,CASSSRQGAGTEAFF,TGTGCCAGCAGCTCCAGACAGGGGGCGGGAACTGAAGCTTTCTTT
TRBD2,few,TRBV7-3,TRBJ2-7,CASSGGGTPAYEQYF,TGTGCCAGCAGTGGCGGGGGGACACCCGCCTACGAGCAGTACTTC
-,few,TRBV21-1,TRBJ1-5,CASSKWLTGTGGLSNQPQHF,TGTGCCAGCAGCAAATGGCTAACCGGGACAGGGGGATTGAGCAATCAGCCCCAGCATTTT
-,-,TRBV27,TRBJ2-7,CASSLSPDRNEQYF,TGTGCCAGCAGTTTATCCCCCGACAGGAACGAGCAGTACTTC
-,-,TRBV20-1,TRBJ1-1,CSAKDSKAFF,TGCAGTGCTAAAGACAGTAAAGCTTTCTTT
-,-,TRBV5-1,TRBJ2-7,CASSLGDYMTYEQYF,TGCGCCAGCAGCTTGGGGGATTACATGACCTACGAGCAGTACTTC
TRBD1,-,TRBV6-1,TRBJ1-2,CASRLGQGVYGYTF,TGTGCCAGCAGGTTGGGACAGGGAGTGTATGGCTACACCTTC
-,-,TRBV6-2/TRBV6-3,TRBJ1-1,CASSYIVTGRVNTEAFF,TGTGCCAGCAGTTACATCGTTACAGGCCGCGTTAACACTGAAGCTTTCTTT
-,-,TRBV29-1,TRBJ1-2,CSVDALQDGFYGYTF,TGCAGCGTCGATGCACTACAGGACGGATTCTATGGCTACACCTTC
-,-,TRBV14,TRBJ2-3,CASSQVPPDTQYF,TGTGCCAGCAGCCAAGTCCCCCCAGATACGCAGTATTTT
-,-,TRBV5-4,TRBJ2-7,CASSLTSGKAYEQYF,TGTGCCAGCAGCTTGACCTCAGGAAAAGCTTACGAGCAGTACTTC
-,-,TRBV2,TRBJ1-6,CASSLRDNSPLHF,TGTGCCAGCAGTCTCAGGGATAATTCACCCCTCCACTTT
-,-,TRBV6-1,TRBJ1-5,CASSPDSFNQPQHF,TGTGCCAGCAGTCCGGACAGTTTCAATCAGCCCCAGCATTTT